Each of the 23 T cell receptor beta chains below was sequenced from the same sample in a study of metastatic and nonmetastatic thyroid tumors. Every patient underwent thyroid surgery untreated. TCRdb re-called the PCR reads through MiXCR. The data hold roughly 23,000 clones, with 13% to 15% observed a single time. Sample: tumor tissue. These receptors came from a female donor with papillary thyroid cancer or a benign thyroid nodule (not recorded which). Some clones in this sample may be carry-over from other donors' samples.

This clone has a count of ten or more. The chain joins TRBV5-1 to TRBJ1-1; D is undetermined. The CDR3 is made up of 14 amino acids. V gave up 6 bases and J gave up 5 bases, with 17 bases separating them. The germline CDR1 and CDR2 sequences are SGHRS and YFSETQ. The DNA of the CDR3 is TGCGCCAGCACTTATTCCCCCCCGGCAACTGAAGCTTTCTTT. Residues: CASTYSPPATEAFF.

This clone has at least ten counts. The rearrangement uses TRBV19 and TRBJ1-2; weak D call: TRBD1 (6 bases). There are 16 residues in the CDR3. V was clipped by 6 bases and J by 0 bases, with 17 bases between them. Germline V gives CDR1 LNHDA, CDR2 SQIVND (reference sequence). The CDR3 here is CASSHPRDTSNYGYTF. The CDR3, as DNA: TGTGCCAGTAGCCACCCTCGGGACACTTCTAACTATGGCTACACCTTC. The full variable domain, its missing parts supplied by reference TRBV19 and TRBJ1-2, is DGGITQSPKYLFRKEGQNVTLSCEQNLNHDAMYWYRQDPGQGLRLIYYSQIVNDFQKGDIAEGYSVSREKKESFPLTVTSAQKNPTAFYLCASSHPRDTSNYGYTFGSGTRLTVV.

The sample holds many counts of this clone. V is TRBV11-3 and J is TRBJ2-2; 10 nucleotides match TRBD1. After removal of 8 bases from V and 7 bases from J, the junction contained 7 bases not matched to a gene. Germline V gene sequence: CDR1 SGHNT, CDR2 YENEEA. CDR3 size: 14 residues. The CDR3, as DNA: TGTGCCAGCTCCGACAGGGGGCTGAACGGGGAGCTGTTTTTT. Protein product: CASSDRGLNGELFF.

This clone has ten or more counts. The chain recombines TRBV4-2 with TRBJ2-3, with 14 nucleotides matching TRBD2. Germline CDR1 and CDR2: LGHNA and YNFKEQ. The CDR3 has 16 amino acids. With V trimmed by 3 bases and J by 5 bases, 4 bases remained unmatched. The CDR3 reads CASSQRLAGGEDTQYF. CDR3 DNA: TGTGCCAGCAGCCAGCGACTAGCGGGAGGGGAAGATACGCAGTATTTT.

The table lists this clone with many counts. The chain combines TRBV19 with TRBJ2-5, with D possibly being TRBD1 or TRBD2 (5 bases each). The CDR3 has 15 residues. Trimming removed 8 bases at V and 1 base at J, with 17 bases between. The germline CDR1 and CDR2 sequences are LNHDA and SQIVND (reference sequence). CDR3 sequence reads: CASSLGGNPQETQYF. As DNA, the CDR3 is TGTGCCAGTTCCCTTGGGGGAAACCCCCAAGAGACCCAGTACTTC.

J is TRBJ2-7 and V is TRBV15, with 10 nucleotides matching TRBD1. The CDR3 sequence is 15 residues long. CDR1 LNHNV and CDR2 YYDKDF come from the germline V gene (reference sequence). The V and J ends lost 4 bases and 2 bases, in that order; junction bases with no gene match: 5. The CDR3 region is CATSTDRGPAYEQYF. The CDR3 coding sequence is TGTGCCACCAGCACCGACAGGGGGCCGGCCTACGAGCAGTACTTC.

With respect to this clone: At one end the junction does not follow the germline gene, possibly because of a read error. The gene calls are TRBV20-1 and TRBJ2-5; 11 bases match TRBD2. The CDR3 runs 14 residues. The germline V gene encodes CDR1 DFQATT and CDR2 SNEGSKA (reference sequence). CDR3 sequence reads: CSATGTSGEETHYF. The CDR3 bases are TGCAGTGCTACCGGGACTAGCGGAGAAGAGACCCATTACTTC.

This clone was detected only once. V gene TRBV5-6 combines with J gene TRBJ2-2, with D maybe TRBD1 (6 bases). V was trimmed by 5 bases and J by 4 bases, leaving 15 bases between them. In germline, CDR1 is SGHDT, CDR2 YYEEEE. CDR3 length: 15 residues. In DNA form, the CDR3 reads TGTGCCAGCAGTGCCAGGGACACATCCACCGGGGAGCTGTTTTTT. Translation: CASSARDTSTGELFF.

In this sample, this clone turned up many times. A much larger clone lies a single base off, so this may be a read error. The chain uses TRBV2 and TRBJ2-2; possibly TRBD1 or TRBD2 for D (5 bases each). The CDR3 consists of 13 residues. The germline V gene has CDR1 SNHLY and CDR2 FYNNEI. Trimming removed 8 bases at V and 6 bases at J, with 13 bases between. The CDR3 here is CASERQGPGELFF. The CDR3 nucleotides are TGTGCCAGCGAGCGTCAGGGACCCGGGGAGCTGTTTTTT.

This clone was counted many times. Possible read error: a much larger clone is one base away. The chain links TRBV5-1 to TRBJ2-7; the match to TRBD2 covers 7 bases. Trimming removed 0 bases from V and 2 bases from J; junction bases left unmatched: 11. Germline values: CDR1 SGHRS, CDR2 YFSETQ. CDR3 length: 17 residues. The CDR3 sequence is CASSLVSPPAGTYEQYF. CDR3 in DNA: TGCGCCAGCAGCTTGGTCTCCCCACCAGCGGGGACCTACGAGCAGTACTTC. Looking up the rest from reference TRBV5-1 and TRBJ2-7 gives the full variable domain: KAGVTQTPRYLIKTRGQQVTLSCSPISGHRSVSWYQQTPGQGLQFLFEYFSETQRNKGNFPGRFSGRQFSNSRSEMNVSTLELGDSALYLCASSLVSPPAGTYEQYFGPGTRLTVT.

Of note for this clone: One end of the junction does not line up with germline, which may come from a read error. In the same sample, other DNA sequences code for this CDR3. The chain joins TRBV5-1 to TRBJ2-5; maybe TRBD2 (7 bases). The CDR3 loop spans 13 amino acids. Looked up from germline, CDR1 is SGHRS and CDR2 is YFSETQ. The CDR3 DNA sequence: TGCGCCAGCAGCACAAGGGAGGGGGAGACACAGTACTTC. This gives the protein CASSTREGETQYF.

There are many counts of this clone. The J gene is TRBJ2-2, the V gene TRBV7-9; weak D call: TRBD2 (5 bases). Germline values: CDR1 SEHNR, CDR2 FQNEAQ (reference sequence). Trimming took off 1 base at V and 4 bases at J, with 10 bases between the two ends. This CDR3 has 15 amino acids. The CDR3 DNA sequence: TGTGCCAGCAGCTTAGGGTCCGGGATCACCGGGGAGCTGTTTTTT. It is translated as CASSLGSGITGELFF.

There are many counts of this clone. The genes are TRBV7-3 and TRBJ2-5, with 14 positions matching TRBD2. This CDR3 region has 16 residues. V lost 4 bases to trimming and J lost 5 bases; unmatched junction nucleotides: 6. CDR1 and CDR2 from the germline V gene are SGHTA and FQGTGA. The CDR3 reads CASSSGLAGGTETQYF. For the CDR3, the DNA is TGTGCCAGCAGCTCTGGACTAGCGGGGGGCACGGAGACCCAGTACTTC.

This clone came up many times. The rearrangement joins TRBV19 to TRBJ1-5, with D unresolved. Germline CDR1 reads LNHDA; CDR2 reads SQIVND (reference sequence). With 7 bases removed from V and 7 bases from J, the gap between germline ends came to 23 bases. This CDR3 is 16 amino acids long. The CDR3 sequence: CASNPKTGPPQQPQHF. The CDR3 DNA sequence: TGTGCCAGTAATCCTAAAACCGGGCCCCCCCAACAGCCCCAGCATTTT. Full variable domain (missing parts from reference TRBV19 and TRBJ1-5): DGGITQSPKYLFRKEGQNVTLSCEQNLNHDAMYWYRQDPGQGLRLIYYSQIVNDFQKGDIAEGYSVSREKKESFPLTVTSAQKNPTAFYLCASNPKTGPPQQPQHFGDGTRLSIL.

This clone was seen repeatedly, ten times or more. For the CDR3, the DNA is TGCGCCAGCAGTGAGACGCGTAGCGGGGGCGATACGCAGTATTTT. It encodes CASSETRSGGDTQYF. V is TRBV10-1 and J is TRBJ2-3, with 9 bases identical to TRBD2. The CDR3 extends over 15 amino acids. Germline V gives CDR1 WNHNN, CDR2 SYGVQD (reference sequence). Unmatched junction bases numbered 6, after V lost 2 bases and J lost 6 bases.

At least ten counts were recorded for this clone. The V and J genes are TRBV9 and TRBJ1-4; no clear D. There are 15 residues in the CDR3. Germline lookup yields CDR1 SGDLS and CDR2 YYNGEE. V gave up 4 bases and J gave up 6 bases, with 16 bases separating them. CDR3 loop: CASSSRGEADEKLFF. In DNA form, the CDR3 reads TGTGCCAGCAGCTCTCGGGGTGAGGCGGATGAAAAACTGTTTTTT.

V is TRBV6-1 and J is TRBJ2-3; the D gene is possibly TRBD2 (6 bases). The CDR3 is 14 amino acids. Germline assignment: CDR1 MNHNS and CDR2 SASEGT. V shed 6 bases and J shed 2 bases, with 12 bases lying between them. The CDR3 coding sequence is TGTGCCAGCAGAACCGGGACTTCCACAGATACGCAGTATTTT. It is translated as CASRTGTSTDTQYF.

This clone was counted many times. The sample contains more than one DNA sequence encoding this CDR3. This chain uses TRBV9 with TRBJ1-6; 9 nucleotides line up with TRBD1. The CDR3 runs 14 residues. The V segment lost 0 bases and the J segment 13 bases; nucleotides outside the gene matches: 5. Germline CDR1 SGDLS, CDR2 YYNGEE. The CDR3 region has the DNA TGTGCCAGCAGCGTAGAAGGGACAGGGACCCCCCTCCACTTT. Its protein product is CASSVEGTGTPLHF. Full variable domain (remainder filled in from reference TRBV9 and TRBJ1-6): DSGVTQTPKHLITATGQRVTLRCSPRSGDLSVYWYQQSLDQGLQFLIQYYNGEERAKGNILERFSAQQFPDLHSELNLSSLELGDSALYFCASSVEGTGTPLHFGNGTRLTVT.

This clone has ten or more counts. A much larger clonotype is one base distant, so this may be a read error. The chain uses TRBV10-3 and TRBJ2-7; TRBD2 might be the D (6 bases). There are 15 residues in the CDR3. Germline values: CDR1 ENHRY, CDR2 SYGVKD. CDR3 DNA: TGTGCCATCAGTGGGTGGGACTTGAGCTCCTACGAGCAGCACTTC. It translates to CAISGWDLSSYEQHF.

This clone appeared many times. The V and J genes are TRBV6-1 and TRBJ1-6; D is uncertain. Germline loops: CDR1 MNHNS, CDR2 SASEGT. CDR3 length equals 12 residues. With 3 bases removed from V and 7 bases from J, the gap between germline ends came to 4 bases. The chain's CDR3 is CASSDQNSPLHF. The CDR3 DNA reads as TGTGCCAGCAGTGACCAGAATTCACCCCTCCACTTT.

This clone showed up many times. The V call is TRBV27, the J call TRBJ1-4; 9 nucleotides agree with TRBD1. The CDR3 loop spans 18 amino acids. Germline V lookup: CDR1 MNHEY, CDR2 SMNVEV (reference sequence). The ends lost 1 base at V and 9 bases at J; junction bases unmatched: 15. The CDR3, as DNA: TGTGCCAGCAGTTTATACCCCTTCCCGGGACAGGGTTTACAAAAACTGTTTTTT. Protein: CASSLYPFPGQGLQKLFF.

A few counts support this clone. The chain links TRBV19 to TRBJ2-2, with 10 bases lining up with TRBD1. Trimming removed 5 bases from V and 7 bases from J; junction bases left unmatched: 10. This CDR3 region has 16 residues. Germline V lookup: CDR1 LNHDA, CDR2 SQIVND (reference sequence). The CDR3 reads CASSPYRDRGDGELFF. Here the CDR3 DNA reads TGTGCCAGTAGTCCTTACCGGGACAGGGGTGACGGGGAGCTGTTTTTT.

This clone was seen at least ten times. The chain is built from TRBV20-1 and TRBJ1-4; D possibly corresponds to TRBD1 (5 bases). V lost 2 bases to trimming and J lost 7 bases, with 11 bases between them. Germline assignment: CDR1 DFQATT and CDR2 SNEGSKA (reference sequence). CDR3 length: 13 residues. Here the CDR3 DNA reads TGCAGTGCTAGAAAACAGGAGGGTGAAAAACTGTTTTTT. Its translation: CSARKQEGEKLFF.